The TCR beta chain under discussion was sequenced for a study of tumor and adjacent non-tumor tissue in lung cancer. A remark on this clonotype: The missing conserved phenylalanine or tryptophan at the end of this CDR3 makes a read error likely.

No cell sorting was done before RNA was extracted from the tissue. This non-tumor lung sample came from over 3 cm beyond the tumor edge. The V gene lost 3 bases and the J gene lost 4 bases, with 19 bases spanning the gap. Per the germline V gene, CDR1 is DFQATT and CDR2 is SNEGSKA (reference sequence). The length of the CDR3 is 15 residues. The library came from three nested PCR rounds adapted from ARM-PCR protocols. TCRdb called the multiplex PCR reads again in MiXCR, with one record for every CDR3 protein. The table lists tens of thousands of distinct CDR3 sequences, around 70% of them singletons. The V gene is TRBV20-1, the J gene TRBJ2-7; D possibly corresponds to TRBD2 (6 bases). The clonotype comes from a woman aged 45 to 65 with non-small cell lung cancer. The sequenced sample consisted of distant non-tumor lung tissue. The CDR3 sequence: CSAREISGNTYEQYS. In DNA, the CDR3 is TGCAGTGCTAGGGAGATTAGCGGAAACACGTACGAGCAGTACTCC.